The 32 T cell receptor beta chains listed next were all sequenced from one sample in a study of post-analysis software for immune sequencing data. Study findings and constraints: Comparison of patients with controls showed about 5 TRBV segments more frequent in patients, TRBV5-6, TRBV5-1 and TRBV20-1 among them.

Their antigens are not known. The authors incorporated unique molecular identifiers into the TCR beta cDNA libraries. TCRdb analysed the PCR reads with MiXCR anew, one entry per CDR3 protein. This table has hundreds of thousands of distinct CDR3 sequences, 25% to 30% appearing once. Input material: blood. The receptors derive from a girl between 10 and 17 years old with multiple sclerosis.

This clonotype showed up just a few times. The rearrangement links TRBV7-2 to TRBJ2-1, with 9 bases aligning to TRBD2. Germline CDR1 SGHTA, CDR2 FQGNSA. CDR3 length equals 15 residues. After removal of 5 bases from V and 8 bases from J, the junction contained 10 bases not matched to a gene. Here the CDR3 reads CASSPRLAEGYEQFF. As DNA, the CDR3 is TGTGCCAGCAGCCCCCGACTAGCGGAGGGGTATGAGCAGTTCTTC.

This clonotype came up many times. The CDR3 sequence: CASSRGGGTDTQYF. The CDR3 nucleotides read TGTGCCAGCAGCCGAGGGGGGGGCACAGATACGCAGTATTTT. The rearrangement uses TRBV6-4 and TRBJ2-3; D may be TRBD2 (7 bases). V lost 6 bases and J 1 base, leaving 11 bases between the germline ends. Germline-derived CDR1 and CDR2 are MRHNA and SNTAGT. This CDR3 spans 14 amino acids.

The chain uses TRBV28 and TRBJ2-3; 11 nucleotides match TRBD2. This CDR3 is built from 16 residues. Losses at the gene ends were 5 bases for V and 6 bases for J; bases not matched to a gene: 10. Germline CDR1 is MDHEN and CDR2 is SYDVKM. CDR3 in amino acids: CASSPTSGAPRDTQYF. CDR3 nucleotide sequence: TGTGCCAGCAGTCCGACTAGCGGGGCGCCTCGGGATACGCAGTATTTT.

This clonotype has just a few counts. The chain employs TRBV27 and TRBJ2-1; 9 bases map to TRBD2. This CDR3 spans 16 amino acids. Germline V gene data show CDR1 as MNHEY and CDR2 as SMNVEV (reference sequence). V shed 6 bases and J 7 bases; nucleotides not matched to a gene: 13. The CDR3 loop is CASSPKGGGRGNEQFF. CDR3 coding DNA: TGTGCCAGCAGCCCGAAGGGGGGCGGGAGGGGGAATGAGCAGTTCTTC.

V is TRBV29-1 and J is TRBJ1-2; TRBD1 matches at 11 bases. Germline V gene lookup returns CDR1 SQVTM and CDR2 ANQGSEA. Trimming removed 1 base from V and 11 bases from J; junction bases left unmatched: 9. This CDR3 is built from 14 residues. The CDR3 region is CSVEVGTGGLGYTF. As DNA, the CDR3 is TGCAGCGTTGAAGTTGGGACAGGGGGATTGGGTTACACCTTC.

This clonotype was picked up many times. The rearrangement uses TRBV10-3 and TRBJ1-2; 9 bases map to TRBD1. Germline trimming cut 9 bases from V and 8 bases from J; bases unmatched to any gene: 4. The CDR3 covers 11 residues. Germline CDR1 is ENHRY and CDR2 is SYGVKD. The CDR3: CAIGTGSGYTF. The CDR3 DNA reads TGTGCCATTGGGACAGGGAGCGGCTACACCTTC.

The chain combines TRBV10-1 with TRBJ1-5; D gene ambiguous. In germline, CDR1 is WNHNN, CDR2 SYGVQD (reference sequence). V was pared by 3 bases and J by 8 bases, with 8 bases between. The CDR3 has 12 residues. The DNA for the CDR3 is TGCGCCAGCAGTGACGGCCCGGAGCCCCAGCATTTT. Its translation is CASSDGPEPQHF.

This clonotype was recorded at least ten times. The genes are TRBV18 and TRBJ1-5, with D possibly being TRBD1 (6 bases). The CDR3 spans 14 residues. The germline V gene has CDR1 KGHSH and CDR2 LQKENI. V was clipped by 3 bases and J by 4 bases, with 10 bases between them. CDR3 sequence reads: CASSPPGDNQPQHF. The CDR3, as DNA: TGTGCCAGCTCACCCCCAGGGGATAATCAGCCCCAGCATTTT.

This clonotype was counted a few times. Written as DNA, the CDR3 is TGCAGCGTTCGACCTTATGGGGGAGACTTAGCCAAAAACATTCAGTACTTC. This encodes CSVRPYGGDLAKNIQYF. V gene TRBV29-1 combines with J gene TRBJ2-4; D may correspond to TRBD1 or TRBD2 (5 bases each). Germline V gene sequence: CDR1 SQVTM, CDR2 ANQGSEA. This CDR3 contains 17 residues. Trimming removed 5 bases at V and 0 bases at J, with 20 bases between.

This clonotype occurred a few times. The rearrangement joins TRBV20-1 to TRBJ1-2; possibly TRBD1 for D (6 bases). CDR1 is DFQATT, CDR2 SNEGSKA, per germline (reference sequence). V was clipped by 0 bases and J by 2 bases, with 13 bases between them. CDR3 size: 15 residues. CDR3 nucleotides: TGCAGTGCTAGAGATACTGTGGGGACAAACTATGGCTACACCTTC. Translating gives CSARDTVGTNYGYTF.

In this sample, this clonotype turned up a few times. The gene calls are TRBV20-1 and TRBJ2-1; 10 nucleotides line up with TRBD2. Unmatched junction bases numbered 7, after V lost 2 bases and J lost 9 bases. There are 14 residues in the CDR3. From germline, CDR1 is DFQATT and CDR2 SNEGSKA (reference sequence). The CDR3 DNA is TGCAGTGCTAGAATGAGCGGGAGGGGATTTGAGCAGTTCTTC. Protein: CSARMSGRGFEQFF.

The chain recombines TRBV5-1 with TRBJ1-2; no clear D. V gave up 5 bases and J gave up 8 bases, with 10 bases separating them. Germline CDR1 SGHRS, CDR2 YFSETQ. The CDR3 is 11 residues long. CDR3 bases: TGCGCCAGCAGTTCCGCTGAGGGCTACACCTTC. This gives the protein CASSSAEGYTF.

V usage is TRBV7-2 and J usage is TRBJ1-1; unclear D gene. The V end was cut by 4 bases, the J end by 4 bases, with 13 bases between. Germline V gives CDR1 SGHTA, CDR2 FQGNSA. The CDR3 has 14 residues. CDR3 in amino acids: CASSSGPGSTEAFF. In DNA form, the CDR3 reads TGTGCCAGCAGCTCCGGTCCAGGTTCCACTGAAGCTTTCTTT.

This clonotype was seen a handful of times. CDR3 in amino acids: CASSYFYEQYF. CDR3 nucleotides: TGTGCCAGCAGTTATTTCTACGAGCAGTACTTC. The chain has TRBV6-2 or TRBV6-3 and TRBJ2-7; D is unresolved. The CDR3 sequence is 11 residues long. Per germline, CDR1 MNHEY and CDR2 SVGEGT. V was trimmed by 3 bases and J by 3 bases, leaving 3 bases between them.

The chain links TRBV27 to TRBJ1-1; 12 bases fit TRBD1. Germline V gene lookup returns CDR1 MNHEY and CDR2 SMNVEV (reference sequence). This CDR3 has 14 residues. V was clipped by 8 bases and J by 5 bases; unmatched bases: 6. CDR3 bases: TGTGCCAGCCGGGACAGGGGGCCAGTGACTGAAGCTTTCTTT. Translation gives CASRDRGPVTEAFF.

This clonotype was counted a few times. The chain links TRBV10-2 to TRBJ1-1; the D gene is possibly TRBD1 (6 bases). The V gene lost 3 bases and the J gene lost 6 bases, with 14 bases spanning the gap. This CDR3 is 14 amino acids long. CDR1 WSHSY and CDR2 SAAADI come from the germline V gene. The CDR3 nucleotides are TGCGCCAGCAGTGACACTACAGGGCGCGCTGAAGCTTTCTTT. Amino acids: CASSDTTGRAEAFF.

The genes are TRBV20-1 and TRBJ2-1, with 7 bases identical to TRBD2. Germline V CDR1 and CDR2: DFQATT, SNEGSKA (reference sequence). The CDR3 has 14 amino acids. Germline trimming cut 1 base from V and 6 bases from J; bases unmatched to any gene: 6. The CDR3 bases are TGCAGTGCTAGAGGCGGGAGTGCGGGCAATGAGCAGTTCTTC. Translating it yields CSARGGSAGNEQFF.

The chain is built from TRBV18 and TRBJ2-4, with 10 bases matching TRBD2. TRBJ2-7 matches the DNA end more closely, so the J call is doubtful. This CDR3 region has 16 residues. Germline V gives CDR1 KGHSH, CDR2 LQKENI. DNA for the CDR3: TGTGCCAGCTCGTCCGGGACTAGCGTTAGCTCCTACGAGCAGTACTTC. It translates to CASSSGTSVSSYEQYF.

The V call is TRBV13, the J call TRBJ2-2; 7 bases are shared with TRBD1. The junction had 4 bases not matched to a gene; V was cut back by 4 bases and J by 5 bases. The CDR3 has 14 amino acids. In germline, CDR1 is PRHDT, CDR2 FYEKMQ (reference sequence). The CDR3 loop reads CASSWGQWTGELFF. CDR3 nucleotides: TGTGCCAGCAGCTGGGGACAGTGGACCGGGGAGCTGTTTTTT.

The rearrangement links TRBV29-1 to TRBJ2-7, with 11 bases lining up with TRBD2. After removal of 0 bases from V and 3 bases from J, the junction contained 1 base not matched to a gene. The CDR3 is 14 residues long. The germline gives CDR1 SQVTM, CDR2 ANQGSEA. The CDR3 DNA is TGCAGCGTTGAAGAAGGACTAGCGGGCTACGAGCAGTACTTC. Translated: CSVEEGLAGYEQYF.

A note on this clonotype: With a much larger clone just one base away, this may be a read error. The V call is TRBV4-2, the J call TRBJ2-4; D remains ambiguous. The CDR3 spans 15 residues. The germline V gene has CDR1 LGHNA and CDR2 YNFKEQ. CDR3 amino acids: CASNQVRGAKNIQYF. The CDR3 nucleotides read TGTGCCAGCAACCAAGTACGAGGAGCCAAAAACATTCAGTACTTC.

V is TRBV11-2 and J is TRBJ1-2, with 8 bases identical to TRBD1. The germline V gene has CDR1 SGHAT and CDR2 FQNNGV. The CDR3 loop spans 14 amino acids. V was clipped by 9 bases and J by 7 bases; unmatched bases: 13. The CDR3: CASRPDRGLSGYTF. CDR3 in DNA: TGTGCCAGTAGGCCCGACAGGGGATTGAGTGGCTACACCTTC.

This clonotype has more than one count but fewer than ten. The chain recombines TRBV5-1 with TRBJ2-1, with 10 bases aligning to TRBD2. Germline V gene data show CDR1 as SGHRS and CDR2 as YFSETQ. V lost 4 bases, J lost 8 bases, and 15 bases stayed unmatched. The CDR3 loop spans 17 amino acids. CDR3: CASSPGLSGGAHHEQFF. The CDR3 DNA reads TGCGCCAGCAGCCCTGGACTAAGCGGGGGGGCCCACCATGAGCAGTTCTTC.

This clonotype has just a few counts. V gene TRBV10-3 combines with J gene TRBJ1-1; 8 bases match TRBD1. This CDR3 contains 13 residues. The J segment lost 1 base and the V segment lost 8 bases, leaving 3 bases of the junction unmatched. Germline assignment: CDR1 ENHRY and CDR2 SYGVKD. CDR3 sequence: CAIEDRENTEAFF. For the CDR3, the DNA is TGTGCCATCGAGGACAGGGAGAACACTGAAGCTTTCTTT.

The chain carries TRBV29-1 and TRBJ1-2, with 7 bases matching TRBD1. V shed 6 bases and J 6 bases; nucleotides not matched to a gene: 7. From germline, CDR1 is SQVTM and CDR2 ANQGSEA. The CDR3 is made up of 12 amino acids. CDR3: CSVETGRHGYTF. The CDR3 DNA is TGCAGCGTGGAGACAGGGAGGCATGGCTACACCTTC.

The chain employs TRBV7-9 and TRBJ1-5; D gene unclear. The CDR3 is 12 amino acids. The germline V gene encodes CDR1 SEHNR and CDR2 FQNEAQ (reference sequence). V was pared by 1 base and J by 10 bases, with 8 bases between. The CDR3 nucleotides are TGTGCCAGCAGCTTAGAAGGTCGCCCCCAGCATTTT. It translates to CASSLEGRPQHF.

This clonotype appeared a few times. The chain links TRBV4-3 to TRBJ2-1; unclear D gene. The CDR3 has 13 residues. Germline CDR1 reads LGHNA; CDR2 reads YSLEER. The ends were cut back, 2 bases at V and 4 bases at J, with 6 bases in the middle. CDR3 loop: CASSQSRYNEQFF. CDR3 DNA: TGCGCCAGCAGCCAATCCAGATACAATGAGCAGTTCTTC.

The CDR3 DNA sequence: TGCAGCCCACCCCACATGGACAGTAACACTGAAGCTTTCTTT. Amino acids: CSPPHMDSNTEAFF. The chain carries TRBV20-1 and TRBJ1-1, with D possibly matching TRBD1 (6 bases). CDR1 is DFQATT and CDR2 is SNEGSKA in the germline V gene (reference sequence). This CDR3 has 14 amino acids.

Only a few counts were recorded for this clonotype. The chain is built from TRBV28 and TRBJ2-7, with D maybe TRBD1 (6 bases). Germline CDR1 is MDHEN and CDR2 is SYDVKM. With 10 bases removed from V and 5 bases from J, the gap between germline ends came to 15 bases. This CDR3 comprises 12 residues. CDR3 DNA sequence: TGTGCCACCACAAAAGACAGGCACGAGCAGTACTTC. Translating gives CATTKDRHEQYF.

This chain links TRBV20-1 with TRBJ2-7, with a tentative D call TRBD1 (6 bases). The CDR3 spans 14 residues. Germline assignment: CDR1 DFQATT and CDR2 SNEGSKA (reference sequence). The ends were cut back, 4 bases at V and 4 bases at J, with 17 bases in the middle. The CDR3: CSAIRQAARYEQYF. Written as DNA, the CDR3 is TGCAGTGCTATCCGACAGGCGGCTAGGTACGAGCAGTACTTC.

This chain connects TRBV12-3 or TRBV12-4 to TRBJ2-1; D ambiguous. There are 12 residues in the CDR3. Trimming stripped 7 bases from V and 7 bases from J, with 11 bases between. The CDR3 bases are TGTGCCAGCACCCCATGGATGAATGAGCAGTTCTTC. Protein: CASTPWMNEQFF.

J is TRBJ2-7 and V is TRBV12-3 or TRBV12-4; D gene ambiguous. Trimming took off 6 bases at V and 7 bases at J, with 10 bases between the two ends. This CDR3 comprises 11 residues. The CDR3 nucleotides are TGTGCCAGCAGCGAACTTAGGGAGCAGTACTTC. Translation gives CASSELREQYF.